This record looks at one T cell receptor beta chain sequence and its context. Its cognate antigen is unknown. Profiling relied on immunoSEQ multiplex PCR, and the TCRdb table lists in-frame clones only, not all of them. The table records approximately 94,000 clones, about nine tenths of them present only once. This sample is part of a study of T cell responses to AZD1222 COVID-19 vaccine. Broader study findings: Spike was spanned by vaccine-associated CD4 TCRs, which were dominant at 160-218 and 743-854. Sampled repertoires all dated from after the peak T cell response. Unmutated variant regions reportedly attract nearly half of all spike-specific TCRs.

Germline V gene data show CDR1 as SNHLY and CDR2 as FYNNEI. Trimming cost V 7 bases and J 2 bases; bases outside gene matches: 4. CDR3 length equals 14 residues. This sequence was found in an adult in good health. The material was peripheral blood, obtained on day 0 of AZD1222 vaccination. The chain couples TRBV2 to TRBJ1-5; the match to TRBD1 covers 8 bases. CDR3 nucleotide sequence: TGTGCCAGCACCCCGGGACAGGGCAATCAGCCCCAGCATTTT. Residues: CASTPGQGNQPQHF.